Listed below are T cell receptor beta chains from one sample, sequenced in a study of blood T cell repertoires in COVID-19. The table came from immunoSEQ multiplex PCR; TCRdb's copy has only in-frame clones and leaves some out. In the table there are around 70,000 clones, more than 80% of which are singletons. The sample consisted of peripheral blood. The receptors stem from an elderly woman with active or convalescent COVID-19. CDR3s include the opening cysteine and the closing phenylalanine or tryptophan. The D gene is left open where the match is weak. The size entry is marked missing in some rows and otherwise reads once, few, many or a size class.

TGTGCCAGCAGTTATCAGGGGCTAGAAGCTTTCTTT,CASSYQGLEAFF,TRBV28,-,TRBJ1-1,-
TGTGCCAGCATTACGGTCTCAGGAATGGCGAACACTGAAGCTTTCTTT,CASITVSGMANTEAFF,TRBV2,-,TRBJ1-1,-
TGTGCCAGCAGTTACGGCGCGGAGGTTTTTTCCGAGCAGTACTTC,CASSYGAEVFSEQYF,TRBV6-2/TRBV6-3,-,TRBJ2-7,-
TGTGCCAGTAGTCCCCAGGGGACGCACTATGGCTACACCTTC,CASSPQGTHYGYTF,TRBV19,-,TRBJ1-2,-
TGTGCCAGCAGCGGAGCGGGACTAGCGGCAAACAATGAGCAGTTCTTC,CASSGAGLAANNEQFF,TRBV9,once,TRBJ2-1,TRBD2
TGTGCCAGCAGCACATATGACAGGGGAGCTAATGGCTACACCTTC,CASSTYDRGANGYTF,TRBV7-2,once,TRBJ1-2,TRBD1
TGTGCCAGCAGTTTAAATTCGGGCAGGGATTGGTCAGATACGCAGTATTTT,CASSLNSGRDWSDTQYF,TRBV28,-,TRBJ2-3,-
TGCGCCAGCAGCGAAGACAACGCTGGGAACACTGAAGCTTTCTTT,CASSEDNAGNTEAFF,TRBV5-1,-,TRBJ1-1,-
TGTGCCAGCAGCTTAAGAACTACACAGGGCGTTTCGGGAACGCAGTATTTT,CASSLRTTQGVSGTQYF,TRBV7-2,once,TRBJ2-3,-
TGCGCCAGCAGACAACCAGGGACCTATAATTCACCCCTCCACTTT,CASRQPGTYNSPLHF,TRBV4-1,medium-sized,TRBJ1-6,-
TGCGCCAGCAGCTGGCACAGGGATGCCTACGAGCAGTACTTC,CASSWHRDAYEQYF,TRBV5-1,-,TRBJ2-7,-
TGTGCCACCAGCAGAGTGGTCTGGGCAGGCCTAAACACTGAAGCTTTCTTT,CATSRVVWAGLNTEAFF,TRBV15,-,TRBJ1-1,-
TGTGCCAGCAGTTACAGCCAGGGGGCTCAAGATGGCTACACCTTC,CASSYSQGAQDGYTF,TRBV6-2/TRBV6-3,once,TRBJ1-2,TRBD1
TGTGCCAGCAGTTCCGGACAGGGTGGTGGCCAGCCCCAGCATTTT,CASSSGQGGGQPQHF,TRBV28,-,TRBJ1-5,TRBD1
TGTGCCAGCAGCTTAGAAAGGACTAGCGGGGACGTCGTCAATGAGCAGTTCTTC,CASSLERTSGDVVNEQFF,TRBV7-9,-,TRBJ2-1,TRBD2
TGTGCCAGCAGCTTGGGACTAGCGGGGGGCCGGGAAGAGCAGTACTTC,CASSLGLAGGREEQYF,TRBV5-5,-,TRBJ2-7,TRBD2
TGTGCCAGCAACCAGGGGGCGGGCACTGAAGCTTTCTTT,CASNQGAGTEAFF,TRBV19,-,TRBJ1-1,TRBD1
TGCGCCAGCAGCTTGGCCGGAAACAGACAAGAGACCCAGTACTTC,CASSLAGNRQETQYF,TRBV5-1,-,TRBJ2-5,-
TGTGCCAGCACTGTACAGGGGGGAGGCTACACCTTC,CASTVQGGGYTF,TRBV2,-,TRBJ1-2,TRBD1
TGTGCCAGCAGCTCAGGACTAGCGGGAGGCAAAGAGACCCAGTACTTC,CASSSGLAGGKETQYF,TRBV7-2,-,TRBJ2-5,TRBD2
TGTGCCGGCAGGGGGCAGGGGAACACTGAAGCTTTCTTT,CAGRGQGNTEAFF,TRBV7-2,-,TRBJ1-1,TRBD1
TGTGCCAGCAGTCTGGGACAGGGTGGAGGAACTGAAGCTTTCTTT,CASSLGQGGGTEAFF,TRBV5-5,-,TRBJ1-1,TRBD1
TGTGCCAGTAGTACTGGGACAGGCAACCAGCCCCAGCATTTT,CASSTGTGNQPQHF,TRBV19,-,TRBJ1-5,TRBD1
TGTGCCAGTAGTATAGGGTTCCGAGGCGAAGGTGAAGCTTTCTTT,CASSIGFRGEGEAFF,TRBV19,-,TRBJ1-1,-
TGTGCCAGCAGCCAGACGACAGGATTATCCTACAATGAGCAGTTCTTC,CASSQTTGLSYNEQFF,TRBV7-9,-,TRBJ2-1,-
TGTGCCAGCAGTACTTACCGGACAGTTAAATACTACGAGCAGTACTTC,CASSTYRTVKYYEQYF,TRBV28,-,TRBJ2-7,-
TGTGCCAGCAGCCCTGGCACAGATACGCAGTATTTT,CASSPGTDTQYF,TRBV5-5,-,TRBJ2-3,-
TGTGCCAGTCGACAGGATTCACCCCTCCACTTT,CASRQDSPLHF,TRBV19,-,TRBJ1-6,-
TGTGCCAGCTCACCAACAGGGGCGGATACGCAGTATTTT,CASSPTGADTQYF,TRBV18,-,TRBJ2-3,TRBD1
TGTGCCAGTAGTCCACAGGGGGTGAACACTGAAGCTTTCTTT,CASSPQGVNTEAFF,TRBV19,-,TRBJ1-1,TRBD1
TGTGCTCATAGCGGGAGTATAGGCAATGAGCAGTTCTTC,CAHSGSIGNEQFF,TRBV30,-,TRBJ2-1,TRBD2
TGTGCCAGCTCACCGTTAGGGGGTGATCAGCCCCAGCATTTT,CASSPLGGDQPQHF,TRBV18,-,TRBJ1-5,-
TGTGCCAGCAGCTTGGAAGGGGGACAGGCGTACTACGAGCAGTACTTC,CASSLEGGQAYYEQYF,TRBV5-4,-,TRBJ2-7,TRBD1
TGTGCCAGCAGGTACCCCGGGACACAAAGTGGAGGCTACACCTTC,CASRYPGTQSGGYTF,TRBV28,once,TRBJ1-2,-
TGTGCCACCAGCAGATCCCACTCCAGGGGTAATCAGCCCCAGCATTTT,CATSRSHSRGNQPQHF,TRBV15,-,TRBJ1-5,-
TGTGCCAGCAGGGGACAGGTCTACGAGCAGTACTTC,CASRGQVYEQYF,TRBV2,-,TRBJ2-7,TRBD1
TGCGCCAGCAGCCGGCGCCCCTTAGAGGGACTAGCGGGAGACAATGAGCAGTTCTTC,CASSRRPLEGLAGDNEQFF,TRBV5-1,-,TRBJ2-1,TRBD2
TGTGCCAGCGCACCAGGGGGCGCCTACAATGAGCAGTTCTTC,CASAPGGAYNEQFF,TRBV19,few,TRBJ2-1,TRBD1
TGTGCCAGCAGCTTAGATCGGGGACTAGCTACAAGCACAGATACGCAGTATTTT,CASSLDRGLATSTDTQYF,TRBV11-3,once,TRBJ2-3,TRBD2